This T cell receptor beta chain was identified in a study of monozygotic twins with inflammatory bowel disease. The CDR3 has 17 residues. CDR1 and CDR2 from the germline V gene are SGHVS and FQNEAQ. TCRdb re-called the 5' RACE reads and catalogs CDR3 proteins one per entry, DNA excluded. The table lists 350,000 to 400,000 distinct CDR3 sequences. Study results and caveats: Discordant twins showed the same repertoire similarity as concordant twins, possibly from limited power.

Worth noting for this clonotype: What it binds is not known.

The chain combines TRBV7-8 with TRBJ2-5; TCRdb indicates TRBD2, and absent DNA this call remains unverified. The clonotype originates from a human donor with ulcerative colitis or Crohn's disease, or a healthy co-twin of an affected twin (not recorded which). The sequenced material came from blood. The CDR3 loop is CASSPGALASSQETQYF.